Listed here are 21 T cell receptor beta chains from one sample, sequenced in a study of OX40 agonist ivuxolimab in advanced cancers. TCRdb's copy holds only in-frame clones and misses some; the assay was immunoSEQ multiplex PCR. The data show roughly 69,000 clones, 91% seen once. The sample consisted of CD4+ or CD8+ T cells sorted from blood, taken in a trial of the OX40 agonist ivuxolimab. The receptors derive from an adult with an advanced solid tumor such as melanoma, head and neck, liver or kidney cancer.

The CDR3 spells CASSFWGAQGLGTGELFF. CDR3 sequence (DNA): TGTGCCAGCAGTTTTTGGGGCGCACAGGGATTGGGCACCGGGGAGCTGTTTTTT. The chain is built from TRBV27 and TRBJ2-2; a weak D match, TRBD1 (6 bases). Germline lookup yields CDR1 MNHEY and CDR2 SMNVEV (reference sequence). The CDR3 is made up of 18 amino acids. With 3 bases removed from V and 4 bases from J, the gap between germline ends came to 21 bases.

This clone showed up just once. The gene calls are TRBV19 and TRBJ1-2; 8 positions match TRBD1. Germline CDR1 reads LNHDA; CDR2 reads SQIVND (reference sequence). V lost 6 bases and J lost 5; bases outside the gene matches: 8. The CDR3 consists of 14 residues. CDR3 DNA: TGTGCCAGTAGGAAGACAGGGGATCCGTATGGCTACACCTTC. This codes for CASRKTGDPYGYTF.

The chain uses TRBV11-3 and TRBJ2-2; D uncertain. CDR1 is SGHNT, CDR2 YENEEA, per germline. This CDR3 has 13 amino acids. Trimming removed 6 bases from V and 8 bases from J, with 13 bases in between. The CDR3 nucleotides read TGTGCCAGCAGTCCCCGCTGGAGAGGGGAGCTGTTTTTT. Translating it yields CASSPRWRGELFF.

The CDR3 is CASSIGGTGSYEQYF. In nucleotides, the CDR3 is TGTGCCAGTAGTATTGGGGGGACCGGCTCCTACGAGCAGTACTTC. The chain links TRBV19 to TRBJ2-7; tentatively, D is TRBD2 (6 bases). CDR3 length equals 15 residues. Germline values: CDR1 LNHDA, CDR2 SQIVND (reference sequence). Trimming took off 3 bases at V and 0 bases at J, with 12 bases between the two ends.

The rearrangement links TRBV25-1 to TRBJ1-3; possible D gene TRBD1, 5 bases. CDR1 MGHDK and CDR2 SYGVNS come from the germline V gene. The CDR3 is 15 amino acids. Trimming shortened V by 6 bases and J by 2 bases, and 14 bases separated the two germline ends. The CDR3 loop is CASSNPGAPGNTIYF. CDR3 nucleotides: TGTGCCAGCAGCAACCCCGGGGCCCCTGGAAACACCATATATTTT.

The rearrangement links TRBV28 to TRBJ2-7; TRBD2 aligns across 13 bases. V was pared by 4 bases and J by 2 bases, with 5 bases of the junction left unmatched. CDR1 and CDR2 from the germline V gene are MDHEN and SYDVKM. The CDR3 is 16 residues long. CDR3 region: CASSSVGLAGPYEQYF. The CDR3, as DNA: TGTGCCAGCAGTTCCGTGGGACTAGCGGGACCCTACGAGCAGTACTTC.

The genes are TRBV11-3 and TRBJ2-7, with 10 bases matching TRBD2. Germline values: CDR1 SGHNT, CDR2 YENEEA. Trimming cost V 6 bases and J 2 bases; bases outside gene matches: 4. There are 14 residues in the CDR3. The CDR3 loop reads CASSSSGSPYEQYF. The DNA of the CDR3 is TGTGCCAGCAGTTCTAGCGGGAGTCCCTACGAGCAGTACTTC.

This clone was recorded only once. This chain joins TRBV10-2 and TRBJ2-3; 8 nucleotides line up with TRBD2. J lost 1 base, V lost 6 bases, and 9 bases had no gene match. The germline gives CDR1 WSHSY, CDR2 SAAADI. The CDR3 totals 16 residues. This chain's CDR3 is CASRLTSAGGTDTQYF. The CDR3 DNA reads TGCGCCAGCAGACTGACTAGCGCCGGCGGCACAGATACGCAGTATTTT.

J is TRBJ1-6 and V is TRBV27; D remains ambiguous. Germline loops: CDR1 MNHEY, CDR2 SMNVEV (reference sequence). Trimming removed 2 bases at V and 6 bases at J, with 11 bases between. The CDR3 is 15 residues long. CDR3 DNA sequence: TGTGCCAGCAGTTTACCGACAAGCCTTAATTCACCCCTCCACTTT. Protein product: CASSLPTSLNSPLHF.

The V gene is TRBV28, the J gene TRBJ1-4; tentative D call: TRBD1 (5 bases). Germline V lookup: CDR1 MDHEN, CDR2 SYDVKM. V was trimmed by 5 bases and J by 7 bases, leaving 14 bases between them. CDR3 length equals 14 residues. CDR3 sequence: CASSPGDGGEKLFF. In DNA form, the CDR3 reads TGTGCCAGCAGTCCGGGGGACGGCGGTGAAAAACTGTTTTTT.

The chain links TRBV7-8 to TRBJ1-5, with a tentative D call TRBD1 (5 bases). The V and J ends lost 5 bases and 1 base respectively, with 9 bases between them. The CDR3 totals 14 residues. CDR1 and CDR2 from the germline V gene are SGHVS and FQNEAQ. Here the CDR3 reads CASSGDGSNQPQHF. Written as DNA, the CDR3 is TGTGCCAGCAGCGGGGACGGCAGCAATCAGCCCCAGCATTTT.

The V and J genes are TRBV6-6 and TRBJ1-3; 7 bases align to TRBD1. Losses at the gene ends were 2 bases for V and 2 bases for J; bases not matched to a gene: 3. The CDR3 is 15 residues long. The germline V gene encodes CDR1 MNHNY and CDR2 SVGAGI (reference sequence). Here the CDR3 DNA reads TGTGCCAGCAGTTACCAGGGGGGAGCTGGAAACACCATATATTTT. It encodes CASSYQGGAGNTIYF.

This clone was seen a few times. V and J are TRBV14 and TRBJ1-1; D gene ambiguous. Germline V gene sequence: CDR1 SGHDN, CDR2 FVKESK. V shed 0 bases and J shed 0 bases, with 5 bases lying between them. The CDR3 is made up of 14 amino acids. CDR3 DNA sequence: TGTGCCAGCAGCCAAGACAACGTGAACACTGAAGCTTTCTTT. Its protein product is CASSQDNVNTEAFF. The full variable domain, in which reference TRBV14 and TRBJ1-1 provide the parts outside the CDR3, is EAGVTQFPSHSVIEKGQTVTLRCDPISGHDNLYWYRRVMGKEIKFLLHFVKESKQDESGMPNNRFLAERTGGTYSTLKVQPAELEDSGVYFCASSQDNVNTEAFFGQGTRLTVV.

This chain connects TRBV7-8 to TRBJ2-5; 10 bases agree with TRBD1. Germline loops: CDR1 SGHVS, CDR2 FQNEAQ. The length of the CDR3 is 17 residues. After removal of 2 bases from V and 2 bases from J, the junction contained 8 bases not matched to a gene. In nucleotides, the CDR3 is TGTGCCAGCAGCTTATACGGGACAGGGGCTGCACAAGAGACCCAGTACTTC. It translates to CASSLYGTGAAQETQYF.

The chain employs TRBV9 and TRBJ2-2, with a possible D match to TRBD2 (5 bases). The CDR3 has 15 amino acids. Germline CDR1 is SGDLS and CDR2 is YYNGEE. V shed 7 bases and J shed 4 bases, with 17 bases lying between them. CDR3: CASSRGLRSTGELFF. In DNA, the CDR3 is TGTGCCAGCTCTCGAGGACTCCGAAGCACCGGGGAGCTGTTTTTT.

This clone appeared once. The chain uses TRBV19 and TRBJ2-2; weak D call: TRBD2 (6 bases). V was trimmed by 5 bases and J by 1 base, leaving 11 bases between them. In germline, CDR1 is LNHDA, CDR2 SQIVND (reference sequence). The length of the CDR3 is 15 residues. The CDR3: CASSVSGGNTGELFF. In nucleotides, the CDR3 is TGTGCCAGTAGTGTTAGCGGAGGGAACACCGGGGAGCTGTTTTTT.

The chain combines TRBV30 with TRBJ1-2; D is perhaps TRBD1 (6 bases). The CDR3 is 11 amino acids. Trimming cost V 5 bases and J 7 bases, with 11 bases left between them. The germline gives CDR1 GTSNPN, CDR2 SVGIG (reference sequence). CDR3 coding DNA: TGTGCCTGGTGCAGGGGTGGTGGCTACACCTTC. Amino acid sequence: CAWCRGGGYTF.

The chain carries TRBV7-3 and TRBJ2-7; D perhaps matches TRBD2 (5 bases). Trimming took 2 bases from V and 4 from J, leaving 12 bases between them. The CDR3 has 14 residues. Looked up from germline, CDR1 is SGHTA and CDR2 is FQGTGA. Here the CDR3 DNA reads TGTGCCAGCAGCTTAGACGGAAGCGGTTACGAGCAGTACTTC. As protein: CASSLDGSGYEQYF.

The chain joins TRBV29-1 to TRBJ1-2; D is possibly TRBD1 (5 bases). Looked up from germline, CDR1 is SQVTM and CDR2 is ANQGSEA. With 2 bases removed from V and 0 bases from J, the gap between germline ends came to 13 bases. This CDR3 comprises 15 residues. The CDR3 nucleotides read TGCAGCGTTGAACCACTGGGGGTGACTAACTATGGCTACACCTTC. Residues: CSVEPLGVTNYGYTF.

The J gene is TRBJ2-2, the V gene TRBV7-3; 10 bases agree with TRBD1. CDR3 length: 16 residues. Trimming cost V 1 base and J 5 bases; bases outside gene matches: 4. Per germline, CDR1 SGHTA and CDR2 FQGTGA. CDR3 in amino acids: CASSLMGTGATGELFF. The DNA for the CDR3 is TGTGCCAGCAGCTTAATGGGGACAGGGGCAACCGGGGAGCTGTTTTTT.

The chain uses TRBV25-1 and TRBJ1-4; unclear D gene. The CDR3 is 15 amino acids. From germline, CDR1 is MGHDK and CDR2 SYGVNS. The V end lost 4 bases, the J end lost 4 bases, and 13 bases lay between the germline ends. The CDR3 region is CASSAGNQVNEKLFF. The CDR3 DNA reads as TGTGCCAGCAGTGCCGGGAATCAGGTTAATGAAAAACTGTTTTTT.